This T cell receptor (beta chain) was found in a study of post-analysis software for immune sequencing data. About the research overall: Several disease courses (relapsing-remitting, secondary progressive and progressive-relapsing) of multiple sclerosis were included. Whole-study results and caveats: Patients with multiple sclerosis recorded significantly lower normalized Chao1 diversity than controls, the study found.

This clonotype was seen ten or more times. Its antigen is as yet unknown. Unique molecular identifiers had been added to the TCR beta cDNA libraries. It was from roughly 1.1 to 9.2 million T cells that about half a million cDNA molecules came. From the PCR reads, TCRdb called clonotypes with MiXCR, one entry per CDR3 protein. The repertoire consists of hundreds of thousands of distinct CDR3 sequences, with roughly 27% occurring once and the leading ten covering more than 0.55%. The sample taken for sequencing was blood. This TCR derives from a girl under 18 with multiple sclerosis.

DNA of the CDR3: TGCGCCAGCAGCGGATTCTCAGGGAACTCCTACAATGAGCAGTTCTTC. This sequence encodes CASSGFSGNSYNEQFF. This chain joins TRBV4-1 and TRBJ2-1, with a tentative D call TRBD1 (5 bases). CDR3 length: 16 amino acids. The V end lost 5 bases, the J end lost 0 bases, and 14 bases lay between the germline ends. Per the germline V gene, CDR1 is MGHRA and CDR2 is YSYEKL.